A selection of T cell receptor beta chains follows, all from one sample in a study of radiation and T cells in renal cell carcinoma. This table comes from immunoSEQ multiplex PCR, and its TCRdb copy is limited to in-frame clones, with some not included. This repertoire shows 120,000 or so clones, roughly four fifths found once; its top ten account for 5% to 6.5%. The input for sequencing was blood, taken from a patient whose treatment included radiotherapy and nephrectomy. The receptor source for this set is a man aged 50 to 60 with renal cell carcinoma. Each CDR3 is given with its conserved first and last residue. The D gene is left open where the match is weak. Rows give clone size only sometimes, using once, few, many, or a class for an expanded clone.

D,size,V,J,DNA,CDR3
-,-,TRBV6-6,TRBJ2-3,TGTGCCAGCAGTTCCGGGGGCGGAGGAGTTTTGGATACGCAGTATTTT,CASSSGGGGVLDTQYF
TRBD2,-,TRBV7-8,TRBJ2-7,TGTGCCAGCAGCTTAGTGGTAGCGGGAGGCCCCCACGAGCAGTACTTC,CASSLVVAGGPHEQYF
-,-,TRBV6-6,TRBJ2-1,TGTGCCAGCACGGCCCGCCCCTACAATGAGCAGTTCTTC,CASTARPYNEQFF
-,-,TRBV10-3,TRBJ2-2,TGTGCCATCAGTGAGTCGGTCCATAACACCGGGGAGCTGTTTTTT,CAISESVHNTGELFF
-,-,TRBV30,TRBJ1-6,TGTGCCTGGAGTGTACAAGGCGCGAATTCACCCCTCCACTTT,CAWSVQGANSPLHF
TRBD1,-,TRBV7-2,TRBJ2-5,TGTGCCAGCAGCGCACAGGGGGCCAGGAAGACCCAGTACTTC,CASSAQGARKTQYF
-,-,TRBV2,TRBJ1-2,TGTGCCAGCAGTGAACCCCGGGACCATAACTATGGCTACACCTTC,CASSEPRDHNYGYTF
TRBD1,-,TRBV5-1,TRBJ1-2,TGCGCCAGCAGCTTGGGACAGGGGTACTATGGCTACACCTTC,CASSLGQGYYGYTF
-,-,TRBV5-1,TRBJ2-7,TGCGCCAGCAGCCGGGATTGGTTCATAGGGAACGAGCAGTACTTC,CASSRDWFIGNEQYF
-,-,TRBV5-4,TRBJ1-2,TGTGCCAGCAGCTTGGTTCAGGGCCCCTATGGCTACACCTTC,CASSLVQGPYGYTF
-,-,TRBV4-3,TRBJ1-1,TGCGCCAGCAGCCAAGATAACTGGGGAAAAGATGAAGCTTTCTTT,CASSQDNWGKDEAFF
-,-,TRBV12-5,TRBJ2-5,TGTGCTAGTGCTCCCAGGGCCCTGGGAGAGACCCAGTACTTC,CASAPRALGETQYF
-,-,TRBV7-6,TRBJ2-2,TGTGCCAGCAGTCCCCTAGGGGGGGCGGACACCGGGGAGCTGTTTTTT,CASSPLGGADTGELFF
-,few,TRBV4-1,TRBJ1-1,TGCGCCAGCAGCCTGCGGGCCCTTGGGACTGAAGCTTTCTTT,CASSLRALGTEAFF
-,-,TRBV28,TRBJ1-6,TGTGCCAGCGTTATGTCTGGACCCCTCCACTTT,CASVMSGPLHF
-,-,TRBV7-2,TRBJ1-1,TGTGCCAGCAGCTTAATCTTCAGAGACACTGAAGCCTTCTTT,CASSLIFRDTEAFF
-,-,TRBV30,TRBJ2-7,TGTGCCTGGAGTGTAGGGGGATCCTACGAGCAGTACTTC,CAWSVGGSYEQYF
-,-,TRBV2,TRBJ2-7,TGTGCCAGCAGTGACTCGCGTCTGAAGACCTTC,CASSDSRLKTF
-,-,TRBV9,TRBJ2-1,TGTGCCAGCAGCGTGGGGGGCGGGAGAGCATTCAATGAGCAGTTCTTC,CASSVGGGRAFNEQFF
-,-,TRBV7-8,TRBJ1-3,TGTGCCAGCAGCTTAGTCCAGGGCAGAAACACCATATATTTT,CASSLVQGRNTIYF
TRBD2,once,TRBV6-1,TRBJ2-6,TGTGCCAGCAGTGAGGGACTAGCGGGACCTGGGGCCAACGTCCTGACTTTC,CASSEGLAGPGANVLTF
-,-,TRBV4-1,TRBJ1-3,TGCGCCAGCAGAAGGGGCCAGGCAGGAGACTCTGGAAACACCATATATTTT,CASRRGQAGDSGNTIYF